The 32 T cell receptor beta chains given below trace back to one sample, sequenced in a study of shared clonotypes between healthy human individuals. Sequencing was performed with immunoSEQ multiplex PCR; in TCRdb, only in-frame clones are kept and a portion is missing. The sample lists approximately 1.5 million clones, 98% occurring once. The material sequenced was naive CD4+ T cells sorted from blood. Subset denoted: CD45RA+ positively selected. These receptors all come from a man younger than 40 in good health.

The chain links TRBV18 to TRBJ2-2; 8 bases agree with TRBD2. The germline V gene encodes CDR1 KGHSH and CDR2 LQKENI. Trimming at V came to 6 bases and at J to 5 bases, leaving 8 bases not matched to a gene. The length of the CDR3 is 15 residues. CDR3 nucleotide sequence: TGTGCCAGCTCGCAAAATAGCGGGACGACCGGGGAGCTGTTTTTT. Translated, it gives CASSQNSGTTGELFF.

The rearrangement uses TRBV29-1 and TRBJ2-7; D is unclear. Germline-derived CDR1 and CDR2 are SQVTM and ANQGSEA. Trimming pared 5 bases from V and 0 bases from J, leaving 11 bases between. CDR3 length equals 13 residues. The CDR3 spells CSVRAFHSYEQYF. CDR3 sequence (DNA): TGCAGCGTTAGGGCATTTCACTCCTACGAGCAGTACTTC.

The V and J genes are TRBV11-3 and TRBJ2-7; the D call may be TRBD1 or TRBD2 (6 bases each). The V end lost 0 bases, the J end lost 5 bases, and 14 bases lay between the germline ends. The CDR3 covers 15 residues. Germline CDR1 is SGHNT and CDR2 is YENEEA. CDR3: CASSLEGGETHEQYF. The CDR3 DNA is TGTGCCAGCAGCTTAGAGGGGGGCGAGACCCACGAGCAGTACTTC.

Comment on this clone: Different DNA sequences within this sample yield the same CDR3. V usage is TRBV5-1 and J usage is TRBJ2-3; D gene unclear. This CDR3 spans 14 amino acids. Trimming removed 0 bases from V and 3 bases from J, with 8 bases in between. Germline-derived CDR1 and CDR2 are SGHRS and YFSETQ. The CDR3 loop is CASSLAGHTDTQYF. The CDR3 DNA sequence: TGCGCCAGCAGCTTGGCCGGGCATACAGATACGCAGTATTTT.

The rearrangement links TRBV5-1 to TRBJ2-7, with 13 nucleotides matching TRBD2. CDR3 length: 15 residues. Germline V lookup: CDR1 SGHRS, CDR2 YFSETQ. With 4 bases clipped from V and 5 bases from J, the junction kept 6 bases outside the gene matches. CDR3 nucleotides: TGCGCCAGCAGCGCTGGACTAGCGGGAGTTAACGAGCAGTACTTC. This gives the protein CASSAGLAGVNEQYF.

On this clone: The same CDR3 arises from other DNA sequences in this sample as well. The rearrangement uses TRBV5-1 and TRBJ1-1, with a possible D match to TRBD1 (5 bases). CDR3 length: 14 amino acids. The V end was cut by 4 bases, the J end by 4 bases, with 14 bases between. The germline V gene encodes CDR1 SGHRS and CDR2 YFSETQ. In DNA form, the CDR3 reads TGCGCCAGCAGCCCCGGGACGGGGGGCACTGAAGCTTTCTTT. Translating it yields CASSPGTGGTEAFF.

The chain recombines TRBV7-9 with TRBJ2-5; TRBD2 aligns across 7 bases. Trimming cost V 2 bases and J 3 bases; bases outside gene matches: 6. Germline assignment: CDR1 SEHNR and CDR2 FQNEAQ (reference sequence). The CDR3 is 15 amino acids. The CDR3, as DNA: TGTGCCAGCAGCTTAAACCTAGCGGAGGAAGAGACCCAGTACTTC. This gives the protein CASSLNLAEEETQYF.

The V and J genes are TRBV7-3 and TRBJ2-1; D gene unclear. The germline V gene has CDR1 SGHTA and CDR2 FQGTGA. The V end lost 6 bases, the J end lost 4 bases, and 10 bases lay between the germline ends. The CDR3 consists of 13 residues. The CDR3 sequence is CASSLNPYNEQFF. The CDR3 region has the DNA TGTGCCAGCAGTCTGAACCCGTACAATGAGCAGTTCTTC. The full variable domain, with the rest looked up from reference TRBV7-3 and TRBJ2-1, is GAGVSQTPSNKVTEKGKYVELRCDPISGHTALYWYRQSLGQGPEFLIYFQGTGAADDSGLPNDRFFAVRPEGSVSTLKIQRTERGDSAVYLCASSLNPYNEQFFGPGTRLTVL.

The CDR3 DNA sequence: TGTGCCAGCAGCCTCTCAGGGACTAGCGGATACAATGAGCAGTTCTTC. Translated: CASSLSGTSGYNEQFF. This rearrangement joins TRBV9 to TRBJ2-1; 11 bases agree with TRBD2. The CDR3 contains 16 residues. The germline gives CDR1 SGDLS, CDR2 YYNGEE. V shed 4 bases and J 4 bases; nucleotides not matched to a gene: 7.

The chain has TRBV14 and TRBJ1-1; a possible D gene is TRBD1 (5 bases). The ends were cut back, 1 base at V and 13 bases at J, with 19 bases in the middle. CDR1 and CDR2 (germline): SGHDN, FVKESK. CDR3 size: 14 residues. The CDR3 loop is CASSQALPPRRGFF. The DNA of the CDR3 is TGTGCCAGCAGCCAAGCCCTCCCACCCCGAAGGGGTTTCTTT.

The chain employs TRBV25-1 and TRBJ2-1, with 12 nucleotides matching TRBD2. Per the germline V gene, CDR1 is MGHDK and CDR2 is SYGVNS. The V gene end was trimmed by 4 bases and the J gene end by 4 bases; junction bases not matched to a gene: 2. The CDR3 is made up of 15 amino acids. The CDR3 sequence: CASSGLAGVYNEQFF. The CDR3 DNA sequence: TGTGCCAGCAGTGGACTAGCGGGAGTTTACAATGAGCAGTTCTTC.

The gene calls are TRBV5-1 and TRBJ2-7; D is unclear. The V end was cut by 1 base, the J end by 9 bases, with 11 bases between. The germline V gene encodes CDR1 SGHRS and CDR2 YFSETQ. CDR3 length equals 12 residues. The chain's CDR3 is CASSLKGSAQYF. In nucleotides, the CDR3 is TGCGCCAGCAGCTTGAAGGGATCCGCGCAGTACTTC.

The chain couples TRBV18 to TRBJ1-2, with D possibly being TRBD1 (6 bases). The CDR3 extends over 15 amino acids. The ends were cut back, 6 bases at V and 4 bases at J, with 18 bases in the middle. Germline-derived CDR1 and CDR2 are KGHSH and LQKENI. In DNA, the CDR3 is TGTGCCAGCTCCGTAACTGAGACAGGCATCTATGGCTACACCTTC. Its translation: CASSVTETGIYGYTF.

This clone was seen once. The V gene is TRBV9, the J gene TRBJ1-4, with 11 bases lining up with TRBD1. The CDR3 extends over 19 amino acids. Germline CDR1 and CDR2: SGDLS and YYNGEE. The J segment lost 0 bases and the V segment lost 3 bases, leaving 10 bases of the junction unmatched. CDR3 region: CASSAEDRGRVATNEKLFF. The CDR3 DNA sequence: TGTGCCAGCAGCGCCGAGGACAGGGGGCGGGTGGCAACTAATGAAAAACTGTTTTTT.

V is TRBV19 and J is TRBJ2-1; tentatively, D is TRBD1 (8 bases). Germline CDR1 LNHDA, CDR2 SQIVND (reference sequence). The CDR3 has 17 amino acids. Deletions cut 5 bases from V and 7 bases from J, with 24 bases between. The CDR3 DNA reads as TGTGCCAGTAGTGTACAGGGGGGGAGCGGGACGCGTAATGAGCAGTTCTTC. It encodes CASSVQGGSGTRNEQFF.

This chain joins TRBV29-1 and TRBJ1-1; a weak D match, TRBD1 (5 bases). The CDR3 loop spans 13 amino acids. The germline CDR1 and CDR2 sequences are SQVTM and ANQGSEA. Trimming took off 4 bases at V and 0 bases at J, with 9 bases between the two ends. The CDR3 nucleotides are TGCAGCGTTGCCGGGGACGTGAACACTGAAGCTTTCTTT. Protein product: CSVAGDVNTEAFF.

V is TRBV10-1 and J is TRBJ2-5; D is possibly TRBD2 (5 bases). V was pared by 0 bases and J by 5 bases, with 13 bases between. The germline V gene has CDR1 WNHNN and CDR2 SYGVQD (reference sequence). The CDR3 is 15 amino acids. The DNA of the CDR3 is TGCGCCAGCAGTGAGTCGGGCAGGCCGGGGGAGACCCAGTACTTC. Protein: CASSESGRPGETQYF.

The chain uses TRBV12-5 and TRBJ1-1, with D perhaps matching TRBD1 (6 bases). Per germline, CDR1 LGHNT and CDR2 FRNRAP. The CDR3 has 13 amino acids. Trimming took off 6 bases at V and 3 bases at J, with 11 bases between the two ends. CDR3 amino acids: CASGTGLHTEAFF. CDR3 nucleotides: TGTGCTAGTGGAACAGGGTTGCACACTGAAGCTTTCTTT. Full variable domain (missing parts from reference TRBV12-5 and TRBJ1-1): DARVTQTPRHKVTEMGQEVTMRCQPILGHNTVFWYRQTMMQGLELLAYFRNRAPLDDSGMPKDRFSAEMPDATLATLKIQPSEPRDSAVYFCASGTGLHTEAFFGQGTRLTVV.

This clone has a single count. The chain joins TRBV7-9 to TRBJ1-1; TRBD1 matches at 8 bases. V lost 2 bases, J lost 4 bases, and 3 bases stayed unmatched. Germline values: CDR1 SEHNR, CDR2 FQNEAQ (reference sequence). The CDR3 extends over 14 amino acids. The CDR3 region has the DNA TGTGCCAGCAGCTTAAACGACAGGGGCACTGAAGCTTTCTTT. Amino acid sequence: CASSLNDRGTEAFF.

The genes are TRBV27 and TRBJ2-1; 8 bases fit TRBD2. This CDR3 spans 15 amino acids. The junction had 6 bases not matched to a gene; V was cut back by 8 bases and J by 0 bases. Germline V lookup: CDR1 MNHEY, CDR2 SMNVEV (reference sequence). CDR3 amino acids: CASVAGLSSYNEQFF. In DNA form, the CDR3 reads TGTGCCAGCGTAGCGGGATTAAGCTCCTACAATGAGCAGTTCTTC.

This chain uses TRBV7-9 with TRBJ2-5, with D maybe TRBD1 (5 bases). The CDR3 contains 15 residues. Germline CDR1 is SEHNR and CDR2 is FQNEAQ (reference sequence). Trimming cost V 2 bases and J 3 bases, with 13 bases left between them. CDR3 sequence reads: CASSLIDDRKETQYF. As DNA, the CDR3 is TGTGCCAGCAGCTTAATCGACGACAGAAAAGAGACCCAGTACTTC.

The chain uses TRBV18 and TRBJ2-2; D might be TRBD1 (6 bases). The CDR3 is 17 residues long. CDR1 is KGHSH and CDR2 is LQKENI in the germline V gene. Trimming removed 3 bases from V and 2 bases from J, with 16 bases in between. The CDR3 protein is CASSPLGGGPNTGELFF. CDR3 sequence (DNA): TGTGCCAGCTCACCGCTTGGGGGCGGGCCAAACACCGGGGAGCTGTTTTTT.

This clone was found once. J is TRBJ2-7 and V is TRBV7-8; 11 bases match TRBD2. CDR3 length: 15 residues. Unmatched junction bases numbered 5, after V lost 4 bases and J lost 3 bases. Germline V CDR1 and CDR2: SGHVS, FQNEAQ. CDR3 sequence reads: CASSSTSGIVYEQYF. The DNA of the CDR3 is TGTGCCAGCAGCTCGACTAGCGGGATCGTCTACGAGCAGTACTTC. Combining the CDR3 with reference TRBV7-8 and TRBJ2-7 gives the whole variable domain GAGVSQSPRYKVAKRGQDVALRCDPISGHVSLFWYQQALGQGPEFLTYFQNEAQLDKSGLPSDRFFAERPEGSVSTLKIQRTQQEDSAVYLCASSSTSGIVYEQYFGPGTRLTVT.

Concerning this clone itself: Other DNA variants within this sample encode the same CDR3. The J gene is TRBJ1-5, the V gene TRBV6-1, with no clear D. The CDR3 length is 13 residues. Trimming left V 0 bases short and J 7 bases short, with 7 bases between. Germline V gene sequence: CDR1 MNHNS, CDR2 SASEGT. CDR3 protein: CASSEALRQPQHF. Written as DNA, the CDR3 is TGTGCCAGCAGTGAAGCCTTAAGGCAGCCCCAGCATTTT.

The chain links TRBV28 to TRBJ2-1; perhaps TRBD2 as D (6 bases). In germline, CDR1 is MDHEN, CDR2 SYDVKM. The length of the CDR3 is 15 residues. Trimming shortened V by 3 bases and J by 4 bases, and 13 bases separated the two germline ends. CDR3 region: CASSLVIAAYNEQFF. Here the CDR3 DNA reads TGTGCCAGCAGTTTGGTGATAGCGGCATACAATGAGCAGTTCTTC.

This clone showed up just once. This chain links TRBV6-1 with TRBJ1-1; D perhaps matches TRBD1 (5 bases). Germline V CDR1 and CDR2: MNHNS, SASEGT. Trimming left V 4 bases short and J 4 bases short, with 19 bases between. The CDR3 runs to 16 residues. As DNA, the CDR3 is TGTGCCAGCAGTGTGGGGACGGGGGTACTCGTCACTGAAGCTTTCTTT. Translated: CASSVGTGVLVTEAFF.

J is TRBJ1-5 and V is TRBV25-1; 8 positions agree with TRBD1. The CDR3 totals 18 residues. Germline CDR1 reads MGHDK; CDR2 reads SYGVNS. V trimming: 4 bases; J trimming: 0 bases; junction bases outside the gene matches: 11. CDR3 nucleotides: TGTGCCAGCAGTGGACAGGGGTCTCAGGGGGATAGCAATCAGCCCCAGCATTTT. Protein product: CASSGQGSQGDSNQPQHF.

The chain has TRBV2 and TRBJ1-5; D is undetermined. Germline V gives CDR1 SNHLY, CDR2 FYNNEI. The germline V and J ends were trimmed by 6 bases and 0 bases, with 9 bases remaining between them. This CDR3 is built from 14 residues. CDR3 sequence reads: CASSQATSNQPQHF. CDR3 sequence (DNA): TGTGCCAGCAGCCAAGCAACTAGCAATCAGCCCCAGCATTTT.

Written as DNA, the CDR3 is TGTGCCAGCAGCAGAGGGCGGGCACAAGAGACCCAGTACTTC. Translation gives CASSRGRAQETQYF. The chain is built from TRBV4-2 and TRBJ2-5; possibly TRBD2 for D (5 bases). Trimming stripped 5 bases from V and 2 bases from J, with 12 bases between. CDR3 length: 14 residues. The germline gives CDR1 LGHNA, CDR2 YNFKEQ.

V and J are TRBV9 and TRBJ2-3; 10 positions agree with TRBD2. CDR3 size: 16 residues. V shed 2 bases and J 2 bases; nucleotides not matched to a gene: 5. CDR1 SGDLS and CDR2 YYNGEE come from the germline V gene. The CDR3 bases are TGTGCCAGCAGCGTCCCAGCGGGAGGGACCACAGATACGCAGTATTTT. It codes for CASSVPAGGTTDTQYF.

The chain joins TRBV18 to TRBJ2-1; unclear D gene. The CDR3 contains 12 residues. Germline-derived CDR1 and CDR2 are KGHSH and LQKENI. The ends were cut back, 2 bases at V and 6 bases at J, with 5 bases in the middle. CDR3 in amino acids: CASSPVVNEQFF. CDR3 nucleotide sequence: TGTGCCAGCTCACCAGTAGTCAATGAGCAGTTCTTC. Filled out from reference TRBV18 and TRBJ2-1, the complete variable domain reads NAGVMQNPRHLVRRRGQEARLRCSPMKGHSHVYWYRQLPEEGLKFMVYLQKENIIDESGMPKERFSAEFPKEGPSILRIQQVVRGDSAAYFCASSPVVNEQFFGPGTRLTVL.

The chain has TRBV29-1 and TRBJ2-7, with a possible D match to TRBD2 (6 bases). With 1 base removed from V and 7 bases from J, the gap between germline ends came to 20 bases. CDR3 size: 15 residues. CDR1 is SQVTM, CDR2 ANQGSEA, per germline. The CDR3: CSVEVPEDGGYEQYF. CDR3 sequence (DNA): TGCAGCGTTGAAGTCCCCGAGGACGGGGGATATGAGCAGTACTTC.